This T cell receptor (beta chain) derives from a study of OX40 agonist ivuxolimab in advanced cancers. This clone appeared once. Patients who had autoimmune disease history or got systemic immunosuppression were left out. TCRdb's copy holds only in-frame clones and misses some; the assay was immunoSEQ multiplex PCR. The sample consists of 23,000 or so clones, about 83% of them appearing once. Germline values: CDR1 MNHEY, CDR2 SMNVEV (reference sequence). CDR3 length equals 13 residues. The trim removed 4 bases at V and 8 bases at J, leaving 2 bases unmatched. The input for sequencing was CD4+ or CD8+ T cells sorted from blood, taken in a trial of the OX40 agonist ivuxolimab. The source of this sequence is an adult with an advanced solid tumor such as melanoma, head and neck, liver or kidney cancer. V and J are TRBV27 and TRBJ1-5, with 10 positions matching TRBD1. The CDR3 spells CASSWGQGKPQHF. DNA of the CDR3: TGTGCCAGCAGTTGGGGACAGGGGAAGCCCCAGCATTTT.